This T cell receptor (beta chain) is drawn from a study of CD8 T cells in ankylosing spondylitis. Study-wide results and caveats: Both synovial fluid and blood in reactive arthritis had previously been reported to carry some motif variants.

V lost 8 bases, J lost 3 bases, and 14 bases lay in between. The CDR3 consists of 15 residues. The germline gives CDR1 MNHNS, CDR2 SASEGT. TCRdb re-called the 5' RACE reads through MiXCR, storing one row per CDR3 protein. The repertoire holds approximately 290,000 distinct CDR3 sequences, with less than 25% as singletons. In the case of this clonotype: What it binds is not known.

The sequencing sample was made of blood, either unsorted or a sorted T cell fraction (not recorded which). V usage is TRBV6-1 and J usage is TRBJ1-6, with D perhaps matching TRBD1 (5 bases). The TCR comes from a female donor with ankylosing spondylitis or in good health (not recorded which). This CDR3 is CASGSTGVYNSPLHF. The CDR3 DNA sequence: TGTGCCAGCGGCAGCACAGGAGTCTATAATTCACCCCTCCACTTT.